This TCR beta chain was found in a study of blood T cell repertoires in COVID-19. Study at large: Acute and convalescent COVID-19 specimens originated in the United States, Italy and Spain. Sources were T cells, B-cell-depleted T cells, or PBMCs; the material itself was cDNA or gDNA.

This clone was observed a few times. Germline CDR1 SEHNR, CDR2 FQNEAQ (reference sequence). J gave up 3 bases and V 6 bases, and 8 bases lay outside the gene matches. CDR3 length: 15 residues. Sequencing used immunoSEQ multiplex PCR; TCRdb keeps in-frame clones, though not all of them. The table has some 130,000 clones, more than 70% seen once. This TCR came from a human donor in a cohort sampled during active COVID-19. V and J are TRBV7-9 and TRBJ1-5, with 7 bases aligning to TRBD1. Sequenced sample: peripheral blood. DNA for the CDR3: TGTGCCAGCAGTAAACAGGGGACAACCAATCAGCCCCAGCATTTT. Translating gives CASSKQGTTNQPQHF.